This entry lists 4 T cell receptor beta chains sequenced from one sample in a study of OX40 agonist ivuxolimab in advanced cancers. Library prep was done by the immunoSEQ multiplex PCR assay. Drawn from immuneACCESS, this table holds only the in-frame rearrangements with V and J called that TCRdb kept. Clones are partly lost; checked studies trace under half to an unresolved V gene and leave the rest unexplained. Present in this sample are almost 90,000 clones, approximately 91% of which were seen just once. Approximately 0.7% of the sample is taken by the ten largest. The specimen comprised CD4+ or CD8+ T cells sorted from blood, sampled in a trial of the OX40 agonist ivuxolimab. These receptors were obtained from an adult with an advanced solid tumor such as melanoma, head and neck, liver or kidney cancer.

V gene TRBV7-9 combines with J gene TRBJ2-7; 8 bases match TRBD1. Per germline, CDR1 SEHNR and CDR2 FQNEAQ (reference sequence). CDR3 length: 14 amino acids. Trimming took 4 bases from V and 6 from J; bases not matched to a gene: 8. This CDR3 is CASSSQGARGEQYF. The DNA of the CDR3 is TGTGCCAGCAGCTCGCAGGGGGCGCGAGGCGAGCAGTACTTC.

J is TRBJ1-1 and V is TRBV27; maybe TRBD1 (6 bases). Germline V gene lookup returns CDR1 MNHEY and CDR2 SMNVEV (reference sequence). Between the trimmed V and J ends, which lost 1 base and 1 base, there was a span of 10 bases. The CDR3 spans 15 residues. The CDR3 DNA reads TGTGCCAGCAGTTTATACAGGGCAGAGAACACTGAAGCTTTCTTT. It is translated as CASSLYRAENTEAFF.

The gene calls are TRBV4-2 and TRBJ1-2; a weak D match, TRBD1 (5 bases). The CDR3 contains 14 residues. Trimming took 2 bases from V and 3 from J, leaving 10 bases between them. Germline V gene data show CDR1 as LGHNA and CDR2 as YNFKEQ. The CDR3 DNA sequence: TGTGCCAGCAGCCAAACAGACAGCTACTATGGCTACACCTTC. Translated, it gives CASSQTDSYYGYTF.

The chain uses TRBV7-9 and TRBJ2-3; D unresolved. The CDR3 length is 16 residues. The ends were cut back, 5 bases at V and 0 bases at J, with 15 bases in the middle. The germline CDR1 and CDR2 sequences are SEHNR and FQNEAQ (reference sequence). The CDR3 region has the DNA TGTGCCAGCAGCATGGCTTGGTACTCTAGCACAGATACGCAGTATTTT. This gives the protein CASSMAWYSSTDTQYF.